The 15 T cell receptor beta chains below all came from one sample that was sequenced in a study of molecular identifiers for immune sequencing clone quantification. TCRdb analysed the PCR reads with MiXCR anew, one entry per CDR3 protein. The table shows about 640,000 distinct CDR3 sequences, with 15% to 20% occurring only once. The specimen was naive CD8+ T cells from blood, with Jurkat cell RNA spiked in. Subset described: FACS-sorted CD8+CD4-CCR7+CD45RA+ naive T cells. The receptors were sampled from a human donor in good health. Some libraries in this study had Jurkat cell RNA spiked in.

There are many counts of this clonotype. The rearrangement links TRBV9 to TRBJ2-3, with 8 bases aligning to TRBD2. The CDR3 runs to 15 residues. V was pared by 4 bases and J by 6 bases, with 10 bases of the junction left unmatched. The germline V gene encodes CDR1 SGDLS and CDR2 YYNGEE. The CDR3 DNA reads as TGTGCCAGCAGCCCCCTTACGGGGGGGCGGGATACGCAGTATTTT. Translating gives CASSPLTGGRDTQYF. The full variable domain, completed using reference TRBV9 and TRBJ2-3, is DSGVTQTPKHLITATGQRVTLRCSPRSGDLSVYWYQQSLDQGLQFLIQYYNGEERAKGNILERFSAQQFPDLHSELNLSSLELGDSALYFCASSPLTGGRDTQYFGPGTRLTVL.

Ten or more counts support this clonotype. DNA of the CDR3: TGTGCCAGTAGTACTAGGACAGGACAGCCGGGCGGCTACACCTTC. Translated: CASSTRTGQPGGYTF. This chain links TRBV19 with TRBJ1-2; the match to TRBD1 covers 7 bases. The CDR3 totals 15 residues. Germline V gives CDR1 LNHDA, CDR2 SQIVND (reference sequence). V lost 4 bases, J lost 8 bases, and 13 bases stayed unmatched. Full variable domain (rest looked up from reference TRBV19 and TRBJ1-2): DGGITQSPKYLFRKEGQNVTLSCEQNLNHDAMYWYRQDPGQGLRLIYYSQIVNDFQKGDIAEGYSVSREKKESFPLTVTSAQKNPTAFYLCASSTRTGQPGGYTFGSGTRLTVV.

This clonotype was observed many times. The chain links TRBV27 to TRBJ1-2; D is unresolved. CDR3 length: 14 amino acids. Per germline, CDR1 MNHEY and CDR2 SMNVEV (reference sequence). V lost 6 bases and J 0 bases, leaving 11 bases between the germline ends. CDR3 protein: CASSSISANYGYTF. The CDR3 DNA is TGTGCCAGCAGCTCCATCAGCGCTAACTATGGCTACACCTTC.

This clonotype was seen ten or more times. The V and J genes are TRBV6-2 or TRBV6-3 and TRBJ2-7; D may be TRBD1 (6 bases). This CDR3 spans 14 amino acids. V shed 6 bases and J shed 3 bases, with 15 bases lying between them. Germline assignment: CDR1 MNHEY and CDR2 SVGEGT. CDR3 nucleotide sequence: TGTGCCAGCAGCCACAGGGTGGGGGTCTACGAGCAGTACTTC. As protein: CASSHRVGVYEQYF.

This clonotype was recorded many times. V gene TRBV12-3 or TRBV12-4 combines with J gene TRBJ2-7; 8 positions match TRBD1. V gave up 3 bases and J gave up 2 bases; unmatched junction bases: 6. The CDR3 consists of 15 residues. CDR3 sequence (DNA): TGTGCCAGCAGTTTCGCCGACAGGGGCACCTACGAGCAGTACTTC. Residues: CASSFADRGTYEQYF.

Concerning this clonotype itself: This may arise from a read error, as a much more abundant clone is one base away. This sequence joins TRBV5-1 and TRBJ2-2, with 8 bases lining up with TRBD1. Per germline, CDR1 SGHRS and CDR2 YFSETQ. CDR3 length: 17 residues. The V segment lost 2 bases and the J segment 3 bases; nucleotides outside the gene matches: 9. The CDR3 region has the DNA TGCGCCAGCAGCTTAACAGGGGGTCTGGCGTACACCGGGGAGCTGTTTTTT. This sequence encodes CASSLTGGLAYTGELFF.

Many counts were recorded for this clonotype. This chain joins TRBV29-1 and TRBJ2-7, with a possible D match to TRBD2 (5 bases). This CDR3 region has 14 residues. Trimming took 1 base from V and 0 from J, leaving 10 bases between them. Germline CDR1 reads SQVTM; CDR2 reads ANQGSEA. This chain's CDR3 is CSVEVGGSSYEQYF. The CDR3 region has the DNA TGCAGCGTTGAAGTCGGAGGTTCCTCCTACGAGCAGTACTTC.

This clonotype was found many times. The rearrangement joins TRBV6-5 to TRBJ2-1, with 10 bases that match TRBD2. The germline CDR1 and CDR2 sequences are MNHEY and SVGAGI. This CDR3 contains 15 residues. J lost 2 bases, V lost 6 bases, and 4 bases had no gene match. The CDR3 region has the DNA TGTGCCAGCAGGGACGGGACTAGCGCCTACAATGAGCAGTTCTTC. It specifies CASRDGTSAYNEQFF.

About this clonotype itself: A much larger clone differs by one base, so this may be a read error. This chain joins TRBV4-1 and TRBJ2-7; 7 bases are shared with TRBD2. Germline CDR1 reads MGHRA; CDR2 reads YSYEKL. The CDR3 is 15 amino acids. The CDR3 bases are TGCGCCAGCAGCCAAGAAGGCGGGAGTTACTACGAGCGGTACTTC. Its translation is CASSQEGGSYYERYF.

V usage is TRBV5-5 and J usage is TRBJ2-7; D possibly corresponds to TRBD1 (5 bases). This CDR3 has 14 amino acids. Germline assignment: CDR1 SGHKS and CDR2 YYEKEE (reference sequence). Trimming shortened V by 3 bases and J by 3 bases, and 13 bases separated the two germline ends. As DNA, the CDR3 is TGTGCCAGCAGCTCTACAGGTGATGACTACGAGCAGTACTTC. Protein: CASSSTGDDYEQYF.

The rearrangement uses TRBV7-9 and TRBJ2-5, with 13 bases identical to TRBD2. With 5 bases clipped from V and 2 bases from J, the junction kept 8 bases outside the gene matches. Germline CDR1 is SEHNR and CDR2 is FQNEAQ (reference sequence). This CDR3 region has 17 residues. The CDR3 DNA sequence: TGTGCCAGCAGCCAAGCGACTAGCGGGGGGTATCAAGAGACCCAGTACTTC. This sequence encodes CASSQATSGGYQETQYF. Full variable domain (remainder filled in from reference TRBV7-9 and TRBJ2-5): DTGVSQNPRHKITKRGQNVTFRCDPISEHNRLYWYRQTLGQGPEFLTYFQNEAQLEKSRLLSDRFSAERPKGSFSTLEIQRTEQGDSAMYLCASSQATSGGYQETQYFGPGTRLLVL.

This clonotype was seen repeatedly, ten times or more. The chain links TRBV29-1 to TRBJ2-7; D not resolved. This CDR3 comprises 14 residues. The V end lost 0 bases, the J end lost 0 bases, and 9 bases lay between the germline ends. CDR1 is SQVTM, CDR2 ANQGSEA, per germline. CDR3 region: CSVEESASSYEQYF. The CDR3 region has the DNA TGCAGCGTTGAAGAGTCAGCTAGCTCCTACGAGCAGTACTTC.

This clonotype was detected a few times. The rearrangement uses TRBV27 and TRBJ1-2; D gene ambiguous. The CDR3 length is 13 residues. Germline V gene data show CDR1 as MNHEY and CDR2 as SMNVEV (reference sequence). Trimming pared 11 bases from V and 3 bases from J, leaving 16 bases between. CDR3 nucleotides: TGTGCCGCCGCCCTAAGCCGCGACTATGGCTACACCTTC. It translates to CAAALSRDYGYTF.

This clonotype was seen repeatedly, ten times or more. The genes are TRBV27 and TRBJ1-1; D gene uncertain. Trimming took 3 bases from V and 0 from J, leaving 8 bases between them. CDR3 length: 14 residues. Germline CDR1 and CDR2: MNHEY and SMNVEV (reference sequence). CDR3 loop: CASSLNSMNTEAFF. The CDR3 coding sequence is TGTGCCAGCAGTTTGAACAGTATGAACACTGAAGCTTTCTTT.

The table lists this clonotype with a few counts. J is TRBJ2-7 and V is TRBV6-1, with D perhaps matching TRBD1 (6 bases). There are 15 residues in the CDR3. The germline V gene encodes CDR1 MNHNS and CDR2 SASEGT. Trimming took 7 bases from V and 2 from J, leaving 18 bases between them. CDR3 amino acids: CASTRAGTNPYEQYF. In DNA form, the CDR3 reads TGTGCCAGCACCCGAGCCGGGACAAACCCCTACGAGCAGTACTTC.